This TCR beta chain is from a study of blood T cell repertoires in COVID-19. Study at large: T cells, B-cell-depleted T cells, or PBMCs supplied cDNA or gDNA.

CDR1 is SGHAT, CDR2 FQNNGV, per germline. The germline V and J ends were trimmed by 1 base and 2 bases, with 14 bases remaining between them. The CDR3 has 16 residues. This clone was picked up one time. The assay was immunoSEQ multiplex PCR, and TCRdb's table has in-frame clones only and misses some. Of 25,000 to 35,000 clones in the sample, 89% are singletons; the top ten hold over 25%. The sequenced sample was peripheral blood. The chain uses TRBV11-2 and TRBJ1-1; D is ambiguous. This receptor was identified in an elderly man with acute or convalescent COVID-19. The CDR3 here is CASSLGAPTYNTEAFF. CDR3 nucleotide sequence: TGTGCCAGCAGCTTAGGGGCCCCAACCTATAACACTGAAGCTTTCTTT.